Each of the 3 T cell receptor beta chains below was sequenced from the same sample in a study of T-cell reconstitution after alpha-beta-depleted transplantation in children. A library of TCRbeta sequences, prepared with unique molecular identifiers, was generated. TCRdb re-called the PCR reads through MiXCR, storing one row per CDR3 protein. The sample has 500,000 or so distinct CDR3 sequences, about an eighth seen once. This material consisted of PBMCs, mostly from graft donor cells, taken 180 days after TCRalphabeta/CD19-depleted stem cell transplant. The receptors come from a female patient aged 2-10 years who had a stem cell transplant for aplastic anemia, so the T cells may come from the graft donor.

This clonotype turned up a few times. V usage is TRBV28 and J usage is TRBJ2-7, with D possibly being TRBD1 or TRBD2 (5 bases each). V shed 8 bases and J shed 0 bases, with 11 bases lying between them. This CDR3 is built from 13 residues. CDR1 is MDHEN and CDR2 is SYDVKM in the germline V gene. The CDR3 nucleotides are TGTGCCAGCGACCGGGACGCCTCCTACGAGCAGTACTTC. This sequence encodes CASDRDASYEQYF.

This clonotype was found a few times. This chain connects TRBV20-1 to TRBJ2-7; D possibly corresponds to TRBD2 (5 bases). This CDR3 region has 15 residues. V gave up 6 bases and J gave up 1 base, with 19 bases separating them. Germline CDR1 is DFQATT and CDR2 is SNEGSKA (reference sequence). The CDR3 is CSASLPGKVSYEQYV. The CDR3 coding sequence is TGCAGTGCATCCCTACCGGGGAAGGTTTCCTACGAGCAGTACGTC.

V usage is TRBV9 and J usage is TRBJ2-2, with a weak D call TRBD2 (5 bases). The V end lost 2 bases, the J end lost 2 bases, and 10 bases lay between the germline ends. The germline V gene encodes CDR1 SGDLS and CDR2 YYNGEE. The CDR3 totals 15 residues. CDR3 loop: CASSVPSPNTGELFF. The CDR3 bases are TGTGCCAGCAGCGTCCCTAGCCCCAACACCGGGGAGCTGTTTTTT.